This T cell receptor beta chain was retrieved from a study of CXCR3-negative and CXCR3-positive naive CD8 T cells. Study-wide points: CXCR3-positive naive cells carried more hydrophobic TRB CDR3s than CXCR3-negative ones. In naive cells, CXCR3-negative and CXCR3-positive subsets had similar TRBV-TRBJ usage; memory cells differed. Researchers report CXCR3 expression partially decreased after cryopreservation, with fresh PBMCs used in most assays.

The authors gated naive CD8+ T cells as CD45RO-CCR7+CD27+CD95-. CDR3 size: 13 residues. In preparing the TRB cDNA libraries, 5' RACE with UMI labels was used. TCRdb processed the 5' RACE reads again and assigns one entry to each CDR3 protein, with no DNA. This sample carries about 120,000 distinct CDR3 sequences, with 0.35% to 0.4% going to the ten biggest clones. With respect to this clonotype: No antigen is known for it.

This rearrangement joins TRBV12-3 or TRBV12-4 to TRBJ1-1. The material sequenced was naive CXCR3+ CD8+ T cells from blood. The subset is: CD45RO-CCR7+CD27+CD95- naive CD8+ T cells expressing CXCR3 (TNR3+). This receptor was taken from a human donor in good health. Some clones in this sample may be carry-over from other donors' samples. The CDR3 loop reads CASSLALRREAFF.